The 6 T cell receptor beta chains below come from one sample, sequenced in a study of blood T cell repertoires in COVID-19. Libraries were prepared by immunoSEQ multiplex PCR; TCRdb keeps only in-frame clonotypes and omits some of them. The sample carries tens of thousands of clones, roughly 87% recorded once. The source material was peripheral blood. The receptor set was obtained from a woman older than 75 with acute or convalescent COVID-19.

The genes are TRBV12-3 or TRBV12-4 and TRBJ1-2; D is possibly TRBD1 (6 bases). This CDR3 is 13 amino acids long. Trimming left V 6 bases short and J 3 bases short, with 11 bases between. The CDR3 DNA is TGTGCCAGCAGGGACAGCCCCTACTATGGCTACACCTTC. Translating gives CASRDSPYYGYTF.

The CDR3 sequence is CASSPGGFYNEQFF. The CDR3 region has the DNA TGCGCCAGCAGCCCCGGGGGGTTCTACAATGAGCAGTTCTTC. The genes are TRBV4-1 and TRBJ2-1; TRBD2 aligns across 7 bases. CDR1 is MGHRA, CDR2 YSYEKL, per germline. The CDR3 loop spans 14 amino acids. Trimming removed 4 bases from V and 3 bases from J; junction bases left unmatched: 3.

The V call is TRBV3-1 (or the pseudogene TRBV3-2), the J call TRBJ2-3; 9 bases fit TRBD2. Trimming cost V 5 bases and J 5 bases; bases outside gene matches: 5. The CDR3 covers 14 residues. The germline CDR1 and CDR2 sequences are LGHDT and YNNKEL (reference sequence). CDR3: CASSSNSGRDTQYF. CDR3 sequence (DNA): TGTGCCAGCAGCTCCAATAGCGGGAGAGATACGCAGTATTTT.

CDR3 in DNA: TGTGCCAGCAGCTTAACCCCCGCGGGGAATGAGCAGTTCTTC. Its translation: CASSLTPAGNEQFF. The chain combines TRBV7-9 with TRBJ2-1, with TRBD2 as a possible D gene (6 bases). The V and J ends lost 2 bases and 7 bases respectively, with 12 bases between them. This CDR3 comprises 14 residues. Per the germline V gene, CDR1 is SEHNR and CDR2 is FQNEAQ (reference sequence). The complete variable domain, with remaining parts taken from reference TRBV7-9 and TRBJ2-1, reads DTGVSQNPRHKITKRGQNVTFRCDPISEHNRLYWYRQTLGQGPEFLTYFQNEAQLEKSRLLSDRFSAERPKGSFSTLEIQRTEQGDSAMYLCASSLTPAGNEQFFGPGTRLTVL.

The V and J genes are TRBV5-1 and TRBJ1-4; D remains ambiguous. The CDR3 totals 13 residues. Trimming took off 0 bases at V and 7 bases at J, with 7 bases between the two ends. From germline, CDR1 is SGHRS and CDR2 YFSETQ. Written as DNA, the CDR3 is TGCGCCAGCAGCTTGGTCGGGGTTGAAAAACTGTTTTTT. Residues: CASSLVGVEKLFF.

The J gene is TRBJ1-4, the V gene TRBV12-3 or TRBV12-4, with no clear D. V was shortened by 4 bases and J by 0 bases, with 3 bases between the two germline ends. The CDR3 runs to 13 residues. CDR3 sequence (DNA): TGTGCCAGCAGTTCCTCAACTAATGAAAAACTGTTTTTT. This sequence encodes CASSSSTNEKLFF.